These 18 T cell receptor beta chains came from one sample sequenced in a study of blood T cell repertoires in COVID-19 (dated by TCRdb to 2020 to 2021). Library prep was done by the immunoSEQ multiplex PCR assay. TCRdb carries this immuneACCESS record with in-frame sequences only. Its versions omit some clonotypes, under half of them owing to an unresolved V gene in the studies checked, with the rest unexplained. This sample comprises approximately 120,000 clones, roughly four fifths of them detected only once. The ten biggest clones cover 12% of the sample. The sample was peripheral blood. The receptors come from a man aged 60 to 69 with acute or convalescent COVID-19.

This clone was seen just once. The chain employs TRBV10-2 and TRBJ2-3, with D maybe TRBD1 (5 bases). Germline V gene data show CDR1 as WSHSY and CDR2 as SAAADI. The germline V and J ends were trimmed by 0 bases and 8 bases, with 12 bases remaining between them. This CDR3 contains 14 residues. The CDR3: CASSESLGVTTQYF. In DNA, the CDR3 is TGCGCCAGCAGTGAGTCATTAGGGGTCACTACGCAGTATTTT.

The chain combines TRBV4-1 with TRBJ2-3; 14 nucleotides line up with TRBD2. The CDR3 contains 17 residues. J lost 3 bases, V lost 4 bases, and 6 bases had no gene match. Germline V lookup: CDR1 MGHRA, CDR2 YSYEKL. Here the CDR3 reads CASSRGTSGRWTDTQYF. CDR3 coding DNA: TGCGCCAGCAGCCGCGGGACTAGCGGGAGATGGACAGATACGCAGTATTTT.

In its sample, this clone was seen a few times. This rearrangement joins TRBV2 to TRBJ2-2; D not certain. The CDR3 is made up of 14 amino acids. Trimming removed 6 bases from V and 1 base from J, with 9 bases in between. Per the germline V gene, CDR1 is SNHLY and CDR2 is FYNNEI. CDR3 amino acids: CASRLDRNTGELFF. The CDR3 bases are TGTGCCAGCAGGCTAGACCGGAACACCGGGGAGCTGTTTTTT.

In its sample, this clone was seen once. The V call is TRBV30, the J call TRBJ1-2, with D possibly matching TRBD1 (5 bases). CDR1 GTSNPN and CDR2 SVGIG come from the germline V gene (reference sequence). The CDR3 loop spans 12 amino acids. Between the trimmed V and J ends, which lost 4 bases and 6 bases, there was a span of 12 bases. CDR3 DNA: TGTGCCTGGAATTCACGGGGGAATGGCTACACCTTC. The encoded protein is CAWNSRGNGYTF.

This chain links TRBV18 with TRBJ1-3; a possible D gene is TRBD1 (6 bases). The germline V gene has CDR1 KGHSH and CDR2 LQKENI. The germline V and J ends were trimmed by 3 bases and 0 bases, with 12 bases remaining between them. The CDR3 contains 16 residues. The CDR3, as DNA: TGTGCCAGCTCACCTCGACAGGTCGGCTCTGGAAACACCATATATTTT. This gives the protein CASSPRQVGSGNTIYF.

As regards this clone: The sample holds other DNA sequences that translate to the same CDR3. The CDR3 region has the DNA TGCGCCAGCAGCTTACAGGGAGCCTACGAGCAGTACTTC. Amino acids: CASSLQGAYEQYF. The chain recombines TRBV5-1 with TRBJ2-7; possible D gene TRBD1, 6 bases. V lost 2 bases and J 2 bases, leaving 8 bases between the germline ends. The CDR3 consists of 13 residues. Germline assignment: CDR1 SGHRS and CDR2 YFSETQ.

The rearrangement links TRBV10-3 to TRBJ1-6; D is unclear. Germline CDR1 reads ENHRY; CDR2 reads SYGVKD. This CDR3 comprises 14 residues. Trimming removed 10 bases at V and 5 bases at J, with 15 bases between. This CDR3 is CATGAGLDNSPLHF. CDR3 coding DNA: TGTGCCACCGGAGCGGGTCTCGATAATTCACCCCTCCACTTT.

CDR3: CASSRSAGVGDEQFF. The CDR3 DNA sequence: TGTGCCAGCAGTCGCTCAGCGGGAGTTGGAGATGAGCAGTTCTTC. This rearrangement joins TRBV6-5 to TRBJ2-1; 8 bases agree with TRBD2. The CDR3 totals 15 residues. Germline V lookup: CDR1 MNHEY, CDR2 SVGAGI. The V gene end was trimmed by 5 bases and the J gene end by 8 bases; junction bases not matched to a gene: 11.

The chain couples TRBV5-1 to TRBJ1-4; TRBD1 aligns across 7 bases. J was trimmed by 3 bases and V by 4 bases; bases with no gene match: 9. This CDR3 is built from 16 residues. The germline V gene has CDR1 SGHRS and CDR2 YFSETQ. The CDR3 is CASSVNRDSPNEKLFF. The CDR3 nucleotides read TGCGCCAGCAGCGTAAACCGGGACAGCCCTAATGAAAAACTGTTTTTT.

This clone was seen ten or more times. This chain links TRBV5-1 with TRBJ2-7; weak D call: TRBD1 (5 bases). In germline, CDR1 is SGHRS, CDR2 YFSETQ. The CDR3 contains 15 residues. V lost 1 base and J lost 6, with 17 bases in between. The CDR3 here is CASSLTLSSQGEQYF. In nucleotides, the CDR3 is TGCGCCAGCAGCTTGACCTTGAGTAGCCAGGGCGAGCAGTACTTC.

The chain has TRBV2 and TRBJ2-1; TRBD2 matches at 10 bases. The CDR3 is 15 residues long. V lost 6 bases and J lost 5; bases outside the gene matches: 7. The germline CDR1 and CDR2 sequences are SNHLY and FYNNEI. CDR3 in DNA: TGTGCCAGCAGACCGGGACTAGCGCTAAACAATGAGCAGTTCTTC. Its translation is CASRPGLALNNEQFF.

The gene calls are TRBV18 and TRBJ2-5; 11 bases are a match to TRBD2. The CDR3 contains 15 residues. In germline, CDR1 is KGHSH, CDR2 LQKENI. V lost 0 bases, J lost 5 bases, and 2 bases stayed unmatched. The CDR3 DNA reads as TGTGCCAGCTCACCACCGGGACTAGCGGAGGAGACCCAGTACTTC. This gives the protein CASSPPGLAEETQYF.

The chain has TRBV27 and TRBJ2-3; 7 bases match TRBD1. The CDR3 totals 15 residues. CDR1 and CDR2 from the germline V gene are MNHEY and SMNVEV (reference sequence). V dropped 4 bases and J dropped 7; count of bases not matched to a gene: 11. The CDR3 is CASSSARDRAYTQYF. The CDR3 nucleotides read TGTGCCAGCAGTTCAGCCCGGGACAGAGCTTATACGCAGTATTTT.

The chain combines TRBV28 with TRBJ1-2; D unclear. Trimming shortened V by 3 bases and J by 2 bases, and 13 bases separated the two germline ends. This CDR3 has 15 residues. CDR1 MDHEN and CDR2 SYDVKM come from the germline V gene. The DNA for the CDR3 is TGTGCCAGCAGTTTCCAACGTTCCGGGAACTATGGCTACACCTTC. Amino acid sequence: CASSFQRSGNYGYTF.

The chain links TRBV28 to TRBJ1-2, with D uncertain. The germline gives CDR1 MDHEN, CDR2 SYDVKM. The germline V and J ends were trimmed by 4 bases and 6 bases, with 9 bases remaining between them. This CDR3 comprises 12 residues. CDR3 region: CASSSPSDGYTF. As DNA, the CDR3 is TGTGCCAGCAGTTCGCCCTCAGATGGCTACACCTTC.

This chain uses TRBV5-4 with TRBJ2-3, with a weak D call TRBD2 (5 bases). The ends were cut back, 10 bases at V and 8 bases at J, with 14 bases in the middle. Germline lookup yields CDR1 SGHNT and CDR2 YYREEE (reference sequence). The CDR3 contains 11 residues. CDR3 residues: CADGFEGTQYF. CDR3 coding DNA: TGTGCCGACGGCTTTGAGGGTACGCAGTATTTT.

The CDR3 loop is CAWSRPGTSGSPMGEQYF. The CDR3 DNA reads as TGTGCCTGGAGTAGGCCCGGGACTAGCGGGAGCCCAATGGGAGAGCAGTACTTC. The rearrangement joins TRBV30 to TRBJ2-7, with TRBD2 identical over 14 bases. After removal of 2 bases from V and 7 bases from J, the junction contained 16 bases not matched to a gene. The germline V gene encodes CDR1 GTSNPN and CDR2 SVGIG (reference sequence). The CDR3 has 18 residues.

This chain joins TRBV9 and TRBJ2-2; no clear D. In germline, CDR1 is SGDLS, CDR2 YYNGEE. CDR3 size: 14 residues. The V and J ends lost 1 base and 2 bases respectively, with 6 bases between them. CDR3 residues: CASSVFPNTGELFF. CDR3 nucleotide sequence: TGTGCCAGCAGCGTATTCCCAAACACCGGGGAGCTGTTTTTT.